A single count supports the clone carrying this TCR beta chain. The sample originates from a study of blood T cell repertoires in COVID-19. Study-wide context: From T cells, B-cell-depleted T cells, or PBMCs came the material, which was cDNA or gDNA.

Germline CDR1 KGHSH, CDR2 LQKENI. Trimming cost V 10 bases and J 5 bases, with 17 bases left between them. The CDR3 contains 13 residues. Two negative PCRs, clearance, or symptom resolution had been documented for recovered Cohort 3 donors. Profiling relied on immunoSEQ multiplex PCR, and the TCRdb table lists in-frame clones only, not all of them. The sample yields some 120,000 clones, roughly 87% seen once. This clonotype was obtained from a man younger than 40 who had recovered from COVID-19. The gene calls are TRBV18 and TRBJ2-5; D might be TRBD2 (5 bases). Input material: PBMCs or T cells enriched from blood (not recorded which). The CDR3 nucleotides read TGTGCCAACCAGATGCCCGGCGGGGAGACCCAGTACTTC. This sequence encodes CANQMPGGETQYF.